This entry lists 31 T cell receptor beta chains sequenced from one sample in a study of blood T cell repertoires in COVID-19. The data were produced by immunoSEQ multiplex PCR, yet TCRdb's version contains in-frame clones alone and is incomplete. The data contain around 130,000 clones, roughly four fifths of them seen just once; the ten biggest clones take up 6.5% to 9%. Sequenced sample: peripheral blood. Receptors originate from a human donor in a cohort sampled during active COVID-19.

This clone was seen more than once but under ten times. The J gene is TRBJ2-7, the V gene TRBV5-1; TRBD2 agrees at 7 bases. Germline CDR1 is SGHRS and CDR2 is YFSETQ. V shed 2 bases, J shed 0 bases, and the junction held 2 bases outside the gene matches. This CDR3 is 14 amino acids long. The CDR3 here is CASSFGGSSYEQYF. The CDR3 bases are TGCGCCAGCAGCTTCGGCGGGAGCTCCTACGAGCAGTACTTC.

The chain couples TRBV6-6 to TRBJ1-3; no clear D. Trimming took off 5 bases at V and 0 bases at J, with 8 bases between the two ends. CDR1 is MNHNY, CDR2 SVGAGI, per germline (reference sequence). This CDR3 spans 14 amino acids. CDR3 in DNA: TGTGCCAGCAGTCGGCTGAGCTCTGGAAACACCATATATTTT. It translates to CASSRLSSGNTIYF.

The rearrangement joins TRBV30 to TRBJ1-2, with D possibly being TRBD1 (6 bases). Germline loops: CDR1 GTSNPN, CDR2 SVGIG (reference sequence). This CDR3 contains 13 residues. With 4 bases removed from V and 7 bases from J, the gap between germline ends came to 16 bases. The CDR3 spells CAWTVGGASGYTF. In nucleotides, the CDR3 is TGTGCCTGGACGGTCGGGGGGGCGAGTGGCTACACCTTC.

This clone was observed a single time. The chain carries TRBV28 and TRBJ1-2; a possible D gene is TRBD1 (6 bases). CDR3 length equals 14 residues. CDR1 is MDHEN and CDR2 is SYDVKM in the germline V gene. Trimming stripped 5 bases from V and 4 bases from J, with 14 bases between. The CDR3 reads CASSPRQAFYGYTF. The CDR3 region has the DNA TGTGCCAGCAGTCCCCGACAGGCTTTCTATGGCTACACCTTC.

This clone was seen a handful of times. This chain joins TRBV5-4 and TRBJ2-6; possibly TRBD1 for D (5 bases). V shed 1 base and J shed 8 bases, with 13 bases lying between them. In germline, CDR1 is SGHNT, CDR2 YYREEE (reference sequence). This CDR3 spans 15 amino acids. CDR3 amino acids: CASSLKGSASNVLTF. The CDR3 DNA is TGTGCCAGCAGCTTGAAGGGGTCGGCTTCCAACGTCCTGACTTTC.

The chain joins TRBV10-2 to TRBJ2-7; D is perhaps TRBD2 (5 bases). Germline values: CDR1 WSHSY, CDR2 SAAADI. This CDR3 comprises 11 residues. V lost 6 bases, J lost 3 bases, and 6 bases lay in between. Here the CDR3 reads CASSTSYEQYF. The CDR3 region has the DNA TGCGCCAGCAGCACTAGCTACGAGCAGTACTTC.

The chain carries TRBV12-5 and TRBJ2-7; 7 bases line up with TRBD1. Trimming at V came to 4 bases and at J to 2 bases, leaving 5 bases not matched to a gene. The germline V gene encodes CDR1 LGHNT and CDR2 FRNRAP. This CDR3 contains 14 residues. The CDR3 loop reads CASGSGTVTYEQYF. The DNA of the CDR3 is TGTGCTAGTGGTTCCGGGACAGTGACCTACGAGCAGTACTTC.

V gene TRBV7-9 combines with J gene TRBJ1-3, with D perhaps TRBD1 (6 bases). CDR3 size: 14 residues. Germline loops: CDR1 SEHNR, CDR2 FQNEAQ (reference sequence). The V and J ends lost 5 bases and 0 bases respectively, with 8 bases between them. CDR3 nucleotide sequence: TGTGCCAGCAGCCAGGGGCGCTCTGGAAACACCATATATTTT. Its protein is CASSQGRSGNTIYF. Looking up the rest from reference TRBV7-9 and TRBJ1-3 gives the full variable domain: DTGVSQNPRHKITKRGQNVTFRCDPISEHNRLYWYRQTLGQGPEFLTYFQNEAQLEKSRLLSDRFSAERPKGSFSTLEIQRTEQGDSAMYLCASSQGRSGNTIYFGEGSWLTVV.

DNA of the CDR3: TGTGCCAGCAGCCCCTGGGAGGGATACTACGAGCAGTACTTC. Protein: CASSPWEGYYEQYF. The V and J genes are TRBV5-6 and TRBJ2-7; 7 positions match TRBD2. The CDR3 covers 14 residues. In germline, CDR1 is SGHDT, CDR2 YYEEEE. V lost 4 bases, J lost 3 bases, and 7 bases stayed unmatched. Variable domain in full (rest from reference TRBV5-6 and TRBJ2-7): DAGVTQSPTHLIKTRGQQVTLRCSPKSGHDTVSWYQQALGQGPQFIFQYYEEEERQRGNFPDRFSGHQFPNYSSELNVNALLLGDSALYLCASSPWEGYYEQYFGPGTRLTVT.

This chain links TRBV11-3 with TRBJ2-7; no firm D call. Looked up from germline, CDR1 is SGHNT and CDR2 is YENEEA. This CDR3 has 11 residues. V lost 5 bases and J 5 bases, leaving 7 bases between the germline ends. The chain's CDR3 is CASSRVDEQYF. CDR3 sequence (DNA): TGTGCCAGCAGCCGCGTGGACGAGCAGTACTTC.

The J gene is TRBJ2-1, the V gene TRBV7-2; a weak D match, TRBD2 (5 bases). The V end lost 2 bases, the J end lost 8 bases, and 7 bases lay between the germline ends. Germline V gives CDR1 SGHTA, CDR2 FQGNSA. This CDR3 spans 12 amino acids. The CDR3 region is CASSLTRDEQFF. The DNA of the CDR3 is TGTGCCAGCAGCTTAACTAGGGATGAGCAGTTCTTC.

The V and J genes are TRBV2 and TRBJ1-4; 7 positions agree with TRBD1. Losses at the gene ends were 7 bases for V and 3 bases for J; bases not matched to a gene: 14. The CDR3 totals 17 residues. Germline CDR1 and CDR2: SNHLY and FYNNEI. CDR3 bases: TGTGCCAGCAACAGGGGCCCCTCGACGACCCCTAATGAAAAACTGTTTTTT. As protein: CASNRGPSTTPNEKLFF.

The rearrangement links TRBV11-2 to TRBJ1-3; D might be TRBD1 (6 bases). Per the germline V gene, CDR1 is SGHAT and CDR2 is FQNNGV. V was cut by 5 bases and J by 0 bases, with 11 bases left in between. The CDR3 covers 15 residues. The CDR3 sequence is CASSPRGGSGNTIYF. Here the CDR3 DNA reads TGTGCCAGCAGCCCCCGAGGGGGCTCTGGAAACACCATATATTTT.

The chain employs TRBV6-5 and TRBJ1-3; no clear D. The length of the CDR3 is 14 residues. Trimming left V 0 bases short and J 2 bases short, with 5 bases between. CDR1 is MNHEY, CDR2 SVGAGI, per germline. Here the CDR3 reads CASSYSAPGNTIYF. The CDR3 DNA follows: TGTGCCAGCAGTTACTCGGCCCCTGGAAACACCATATATTTT.

CDR3 amino acids: CASSGPESNQPQHF. DNA for the CDR3: TGCGCCAGCAGCGGCCCGGAGAGCAATCAGCCCCAGCATTTT. The chain couples TRBV4-1 to TRBJ1-5; no clear D. Trimming stripped 5 bases from V and 1 base from J, with 9 bases between. CDR1 is MGHRA and CDR2 is YSYEKL in the germline V gene. There are 14 residues in the CDR3.

V is TRBV18 and J is TRBJ2-7; no reliable D call. This CDR3 region has 14 residues. Germline CDR1 KGHSH, CDR2 LQKENI. Trimming cost V 2 bases and J 2 bases, with 10 bases left between them. The CDR3 nucleotides read TGTGCCAGCTCACCATTAACAGAGACCTACGAGCAGTACTTC. It specifies CASSPLTETYEQYF. The entire variable domain, with the rest obtained from reference TRBV18 and TRBJ2-7, is as follows: NAGVMQNPRHLVRRRGQEARLRCSPMKGHSHVYWYRQLPEEGLKFMVYLQKENIIDESGMPKERFSAEFPKEGPSILRIQQVVRGDSAAYFCASSPLTETYEQYFGPGTRLTVT.

The CDR3 DNA reads as TGTGCCAGCAGCTTGTTAGGGGGATATGGCTACACCTTC. It is translated as CASSLLGGYGYTF. The rearrangement uses TRBV5-8 and TRBJ1-2; D perhaps matches TRBD1 (6 bases). V gave up 1 base and J gave up 5 bases, with 9 bases separating them. This CDR3 spans 13 amino acids. The germline gives CDR1 SGHTS, CDR2 YDEGEE.

As concerns this clone: The sample holds other DNA sequences that translate to the same CDR3. This chain connects TRBV29-1 to TRBJ1-1; D is unclear. CDR1 SQVTM and CDR2 ANQGSEA come from the germline V gene. Trimming removed 3 bases from V and 4 bases from J, with 6 bases in between. The CDR3 has 11 amino acids. CDR3 bases: TGCAGCGTTGAGGCAGGCACTGAAGCTTTCTTT. Its translation: CSVEAGTEAFF.

The chain combines TRBV28 with TRBJ2-7; a weak D match, TRBD2 (5 bases). Germline lookup yields CDR1 MDHEN and CDR2 SYDVKM. This CDR3 is built from 14 residues. V lost 3 bases, J lost 0 bases, and 9 bases lay in between. The CDR3 spells CASSFDGSSYEQYF. CDR3 nucleotide sequence: TGTGCCAGCAGTTTCGATGGGAGCTCCTACGAGCAGTACTTC.

The genes are TRBV10-3 and TRBJ2-7, with D perhaps matching TRBD1 (5 bases). Trimming removed 3 bases from V and 4 bases from J, with 19 bases in between. Germline assignment: CDR1 ENHRY and CDR2 SYGVKD. This CDR3 comprises 16 residues. DNA for the CDR3: TGTGCCATCAGTGACCCCGTCGGTCAGGGTGGATACGAGCAGTACTTC. It specifies CAISDPVGQGGYEQYF.

This clone has only a few counts. J is TRBJ2-7 and V is TRBV5-8; 7 positions match TRBD1. CDR1 and CDR2 (germline): SGHTS, YDEGEE. The CDR3 is made up of 13 amino acids. Trimming took 4 bases from V and 3 from J; bases not matched to a gene: 4. Written as DNA, the CDR3 is TGTGCCAGCAGCCGCTCAGGGGGCTACGAGCAGTACTTC. It codes for CASSRSGGYEQYF. The variable domain in full, completed from reference TRBV5-8 and TRBJ2-7, reads EAGVTQSPTHLIKTRGQQATLRCSPISGHTSVYWYQQALGLGLQFLLWYDEGEERNRGNFPPRFSGRQFPNYSSELNVNALELEDSALYLCASSRSGGYEQYFGPGTRLTVT.

The rearrangement links TRBV20-1 to TRBJ2-5; D might be TRBD2 (5 bases). Trimming took off 3 bases at V and 2 bases at J, with 7 bases between the two ends. This CDR3 spans 12 amino acids. The germline V gene has CDR1 DFQATT and CDR2 SNEGSKA (reference sequence). In nucleotides, the CDR3 is TGCAGTGCTAGTAGACTACAAGAGACCCAGTACTTC. Its translation is CSASRLQETQYF.

The chain uses TRBV19 and TRBJ2-5; 11 nucleotides match TRBD2. CDR3 length: 18 amino acids. V shed 3 bases, J shed 2 bases, and the junction held 11 bases outside the gene matches. Germline V lookup: CDR1 LNHDA, CDR2 SQIVND (reference sequence). The CDR3 here is CASSIAASGGPEQETQYF. DNA for the CDR3: TGTGCCAGTAGTATTGCGGCTAGCGGGGGGCCGGAACAAGAGACCCAGTACTTC.

This clone was observed a few times. The chain recombines TRBV12-3 or TRBV12-4 with TRBJ2-7, with TRBD2 as a possible D gene (6 bases). Between the trimmed V and J ends, which lost 4 bases and 3 bases, there was a span of 7 bases. The CDR3 consists of 12 residues. The CDR3 sequence is CASSSGLYEQYF. The CDR3 nucleotides are TGTGCCAGCAGTTCGGGACTCTACGAGCAGTACTTC.

The chain links TRBV19 to TRBJ2-7, with a possible D match to TRBD2 (5 bases). With 5 bases removed from V and 3 bases from J, the gap between germline ends came to 23 bases. The CDR3 totals 17 residues. The germline V gene has CDR1 LNHDA and CDR2 SQIVND (reference sequence). The CDR3 region has the DNA TGTGCCAGTAGTGTCACTAGTAACCCCATTTCGGACTACGAGCAGTACTTC. Translated: CASSVTSNPISDYEQYF.

This clone was detected only once. The gene calls are TRBV7-8 and TRBJ2-4; TRBD2 matches at 7 bases. V trimming: 2 bases; J trimming: 5 bases; junction bases outside the gene matches: 12. The CDR3 is 17 amino acids. The germline V gene has CDR1 SGHVS and CDR2 FQNEAQ. The CDR3 reads CASSLFVPLAAQNIQYF. CDR3 nucleotide sequence: TGTGCCAGCAGCTTATTCGTCCCGCTAGCGGCGCAAAACATTCAGTACTTC. The entire variable domain, with the rest obtained from reference TRBV7-8 and TRBJ2-4, is as follows: GAGVSQSPRYKVAKRGQDVALRCDPISGHVSLFWYQQALGQGPEFLTYFQNEAQLDKSGLPSDRFFAERPEGSVSTLKIQRTQQEDSAVYLCASSLFVPLAAQNIQYFGAGTRLSVL.

The chain links TRBV5-6 to TRBJ2-7, with 7 bases that match TRBD1. The CDR3 has 14 amino acids. The J segment lost 2 bases and the V segment lost 4 bases, leaving 6 bases of the junction unmatched. CDR1 and CDR2 from the germline V gene are SGHDT and YYEEEE. The DNA for the CDR3 is TGTGCCAGCAGCCGGACAGGCTTCCCCTACGAGCAGTACTTC. Translating it yields CASSRTGFPYEQYF. Full variable domain (missing parts from reference TRBV5-6 and TRBJ2-7): DAGVTQSPTHLIKTRGQQVTLRCSPKSGHDTVSWYQQALGQGPQFIFQYYEEEERQRGNFPDRFSGHQFPNYSSELNVNALLLGDSALYLCASSRTGFPYEQYFGPGTRLTVT.

The chain combines TRBV2 with TRBJ2-7; 12 positions agree with TRBD1. Trimming removed 6 bases from V and 0 bases from J; junction bases left unmatched: 0. Per the germline V gene, CDR1 is SNHLY and CDR2 is FYNNEI. There are 14 residues in the CDR3. Written as DNA, the CDR3 is TGTGCCAGCAGGGGACAGGGGGCCTCCTACGAGCAGTACTTC. It is translated as CASRGQGASYEQYF.

The chain carries TRBV7-9 and TRBJ2-1, with 9 bases that match TRBD2. This CDR3 is 17 amino acids long. Germline V lookup: CDR1 SEHNR, CDR2 FQNEAQ (reference sequence). Trimming at V came to 2 bases and at J to 4 bases, leaving 9 bases not matched to a gene. Here the CDR3 reads CASSLPNSGRSYNEQFF. CDR3 nucleotides: TGTGCCAGCAGCTTACCCAATAGCGGGAGATCTTACAATGAGCAGTTCTTC.

This chain connects TRBV11-2 to TRBJ2-3, with 10 bases aligning to TRBD2. This CDR3 region has 15 residues. J gave up 2 bases and V 3 bases, and 2 bases lay outside the gene matches. Germline loops: CDR1 SGHAT, CDR2 FQNNGV. CDR3 protein: CASSFTSGTTDTQYF. CDR3 bases: TGTGCCAGCAGCTTTACTAGCGGGACCACAGATACGCAGTATTTT.

The V and J genes are TRBV27 and TRBJ2-7; no definite D call. Trimming removed 10 bases at V and 2 bases at J, with 15 bases between. Looked up from germline, CDR1 is MNHEY and CDR2 is SMNVEV (reference sequence). CDR3 length: 13 amino acids. This CDR3 is CATSPMGPYEQYF. The CDR3 nucleotides are TGTGCCACCTCCCCCATGGGCCCCTACGAGCAGTACTTC.